This entry describes one TCR beta chain. The sample originates from a study of blood T cell repertoires in COVID-19. Study background: From T cells, B-cell-depleted T cells, or PBMCs came the material, which was cDNA or gDNA.

The CDR3 spans 13 residues. The V gene lost 3 bases and the J gene lost 8 bases, with 10 bases spanning the gap. As processed by the authors: Nucleated cell number was recorded as an estimate derived from reference gene primer amplification. Produced via immunoSEQ multiplex PCR; TCRdb's table is partial and in-frame only. The V and J calls and clone size come from that table; D and trimming were worked out from the DNA. The sample has some 120,000 clones, roughly 90% seen once. Source material: peripheral blood. This TCR came from a man in his fifties or sixties with active COVID-19. The rearrangement links TRBV12-3 or TRBV12-4 to TRBJ1-4; TRBD1 is a possible D gene (5 bases). CDR3 protein: CASSFLGGEKLFF. CDR3 in DNA: TGTGCCAGCAGTTTTTTGGGGGGGGAAAAACTGTTTTTT.